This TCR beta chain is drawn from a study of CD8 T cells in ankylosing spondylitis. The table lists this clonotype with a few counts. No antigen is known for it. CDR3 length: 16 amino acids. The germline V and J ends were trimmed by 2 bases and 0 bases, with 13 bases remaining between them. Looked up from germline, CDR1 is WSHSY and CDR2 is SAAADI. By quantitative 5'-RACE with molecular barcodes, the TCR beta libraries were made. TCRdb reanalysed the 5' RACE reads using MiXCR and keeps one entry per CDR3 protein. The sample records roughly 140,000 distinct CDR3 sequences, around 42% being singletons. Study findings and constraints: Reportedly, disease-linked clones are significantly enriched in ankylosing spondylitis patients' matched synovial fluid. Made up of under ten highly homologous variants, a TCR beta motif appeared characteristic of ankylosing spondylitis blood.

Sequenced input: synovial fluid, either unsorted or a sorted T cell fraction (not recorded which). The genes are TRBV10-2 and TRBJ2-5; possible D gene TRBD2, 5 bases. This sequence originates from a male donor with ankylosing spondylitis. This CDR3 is CASSELLAPYQETQYF. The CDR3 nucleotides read TGCGCCAGCAGTGAGCTGCTAGCCCCGTACCAAGAGACCCAGTACTTC.